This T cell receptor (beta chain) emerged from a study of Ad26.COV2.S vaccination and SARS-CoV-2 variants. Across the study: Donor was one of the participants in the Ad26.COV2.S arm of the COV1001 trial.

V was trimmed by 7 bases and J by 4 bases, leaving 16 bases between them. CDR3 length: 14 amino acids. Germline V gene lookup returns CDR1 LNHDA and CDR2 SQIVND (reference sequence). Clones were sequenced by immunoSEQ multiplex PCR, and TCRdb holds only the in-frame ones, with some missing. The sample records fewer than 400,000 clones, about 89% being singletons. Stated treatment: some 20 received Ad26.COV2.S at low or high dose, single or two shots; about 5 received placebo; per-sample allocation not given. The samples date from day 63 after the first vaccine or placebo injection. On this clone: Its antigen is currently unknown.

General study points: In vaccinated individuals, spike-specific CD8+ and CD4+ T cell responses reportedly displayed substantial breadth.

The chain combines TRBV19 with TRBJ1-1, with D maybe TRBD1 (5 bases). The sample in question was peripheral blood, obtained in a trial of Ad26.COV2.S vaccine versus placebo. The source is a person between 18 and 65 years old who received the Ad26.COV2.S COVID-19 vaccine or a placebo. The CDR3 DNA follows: TGTGCCAGTATACTGGACGACAGACCCACTGAAGCTTTCTTT. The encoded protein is CASILDDRPTEAFF. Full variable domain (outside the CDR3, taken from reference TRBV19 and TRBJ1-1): DGGITQSPKYLFRKEGQNVTLSCEQNLNHDAMYWYRQDPGQGLRLIYYSQIVNDFQKGDIAEGYSVSREKKESFPLTVTSAQKNPTAFYLCASILDDRPTEAFFGQGTRLTVV.